The 18 T cell receptor beta chains reported below all come from one sample, sequenced in a study of cytomegalovirus exposure and HLA in healthy donors. The PCR employed 60 Vbeta primers together with 13 Jbeta primers. The data were produced by immunoSEQ multiplex PCR, yet TCRdb's version contains in-frame clones alone and is incomplete. Among 90,000 to 130,000 clones listed, about two thirds were seen once. Source material: PBMCs. Receptors originate from a man aged 25-40 years in good health and CMV-seropositive.

This clone was picked up a small number of times. The chain uses TRBV12-1 and TRBJ2-7; TRBD2 is the table's D call and was not checked against the DNA. TRBV12-1 is a listed pseudogene. The CDR3 has 18 residues. The CDR3 coding sequence is TGTGCCAGCAGCACCTGGACTAGCGGGAGCACAGAATCCTACGAGCAGTACGTC. Protein product: CASSTWTSGSTESYEQYV.

V and J are TRBV7-2 and TRBJ1-2; 7 bases line up with TRBD1. V dropped 1 base and J dropped 3; count of bases not matched to a gene: 8. This CDR3 has 16 amino acids. CDR1 and CDR2 (germline): SGHTA, FQGNSA. The CDR3 nucleotides are TGTGCCAGCAGCTTAGGAGGAGGGGGCTCTCACTATGGCTACACCTTC. Amino acids: CASSLGGGGSHYGYTF. The variable domain in full, completed from reference TRBV7-2 and TRBJ1-2, reads GAGVSQSPSNKVTEKGKDVELRCDPISGHTALYWYRQSLGQGLEFLIYFQGNSAPDKSGLPSDRFSAERTGGSVSTLTIQRTQQEDSAVYLCASSLGGGGSHYGYTFGSGTRLTVV.

V usage is TRBV7-9 and J usage is TRBJ2-3; TRBD2 agrees at 10 bases. The CDR3 covers 19 residues. The germline V gene has CDR1 SEHNR and CDR2 FQNEAQ (reference sequence). After removal of 5 bases from V and 1 base from J, the junction contained 15 bases not matched to a gene. The CDR3 DNA is TGTGCCAGCAGCCCAAGACTAGCGGGTATCAGAGGGGGCACAGATACGCAGTATTTT. Amino acid sequence: CASSPRLAGIRGGTDTQYF.

The V call is TRBV5-1, the J call TRBJ2-2; perhaps TRBD1 as D (8 bases). The CDR3 consists of 16 residues. Deletions cut 2 bases from V and 1 base from J, with 12 bases between. Germline V CDR1 and CDR2: SGHRS, YFSETQ. CDR3 coding DNA: TGCGCCAGCAGCTTCTACAGGGGGGGGAACACCGGGGAGCTGTTTTTT. Translating it yields CASSFYRGGNTGELFF. Based on the CDR3 plus reference TRBV5-1 and TRBJ2-2, the full variable domain is KAGVTQTPRYLIKTRGQQVTLSCSPISGHRSVSWYQQTPGQGLQFLFEYFSETQRNKGNFPGRFSGRQFSNSRSEMNVSTLELGDSALYLCASSFYRGGNTGELFFGEGSRLTVL.

The chain couples TRBV7-2 to TRBJ2-3; D uncertain. Trimming removed 1 base from V and 0 bases from J, with 14 bases in between. The germline CDR1 and CDR2 sequences are SGHTA and FQGNSA. The length of the CDR3 is 17 residues. CDR3: CASSLVGRVLSTDTQYF. DNA of the CDR3: TGTGCCAGCAGCTTAGTAGGTCGGGTCTTGAGCACAGATACGCAGTATTTT.

The chain combines TRBV7-6 with TRBJ2-1, with 10 bases matching TRBD1. Germline V lookup: CDR1 SGHVS, CDR2 FNYEAQ. There are 15 residues in the CDR3. Trimming at V came to 4 bases and at J to 1 base, leaving 1 base not matched to a gene. The CDR3 region is CASSSGQGSYNEQFF. The CDR3 DNA reads TGTGCCAGCAGCTCGGGACAGGGGTCCTACAATGAGCAGTTCTTC.

J is TRBJ2-7 and V is TRBV7-2; TRBD2 is a possible D gene (5 bases). The germline gives CDR1 SGHTA, CDR2 FQGNSA. The CDR3 is 13 amino acids. The CDR3 region has the DNA TGTGCCAGCAGCTGGACTGTACAGTACGAGCAGTGCGTC. Protein product: CASSWTVQYEQCV.

V gene TRBV9 combines with J gene TRBJ2-1; TRBD2 is a possible D gene (6 bases). This CDR3 region has 14 residues. Deletions cut 0 bases from V and 5 bases from J, with 9 bases between. The germline V gene encodes CDR1 SGDLS and CDR2 YYNGEE. The CDR3 bases are TGTGCCAGCAGCGTAGTTAGCGGCAACAATGAGCAGTTCTTC. Encoded protein: CASSVVSGNNEQFF.

J is TRBJ1-1 and V is TRBV29-1, with 8 bases aligning to TRBD1. The CDR3 covers 14 residues. The germline gives CDR1 SQVTM, CDR2 ANQGSEA. V lost 3 bases and J lost 5; bases outside the gene matches: 8. Here the CDR3 reads CSVDPTGVGTEAFF. The DNA for the CDR3 is TGCAGCGTTGACCCGACAGGGGTAGGTACTGAAGCTTTCTTT.

The chain couples TRBV6-5 to TRBJ1-1; the D is unclear. Germline CDR1 is MNHEY and CDR2 is SVGAGI. The CDR3 is 15 amino acids. V shed 2 bases and J shed 0 bases, with 10 bases lying between them. This chain's CDR3 is CASSYLGGMNTEAFF. Written as DNA, the CDR3 is TGTGCCAGCAGTTACCTCGGAGGGATGAACACTGAAGCTTTCTTT.

CDR3 in DNA: TGTGCCATCAGCCCCGGGACAGGGAGAGATGGCTACACCTTC. It is translated as CAISPGTGRDGYTF. The rearrangement links TRBV10-3 to TRBJ1-2; TRBD1 agrees at 9 bases. With 6 bases clipped from V and 6 bases from J, the junction kept 8 bases outside the gene matches. Germline V gene sequence: CDR1 ENHRY, CDR2 SYGVKD. The CDR3 extends over 14 amino acids.

This rearrangement joins TRBV19 to TRBJ2-2, with TRBD2 as a possible D gene (5 bases). This CDR3 is 15 amino acids long. Trimming shortened V by 7 bases and J by 3 bases, and 15 bases separated the two germline ends. The germline V gene encodes CDR1 LNHDA and CDR2 SQIVND (reference sequence). The CDR3 coding sequence is TGTGCCAGTATAAGTGGGAGTCCTTACACCGGGGAGCTGTTTTTT. It specifies CASISGSPYTGELFF.

The chain uses TRBV27 and TRBJ1-5; 7 bases match TRBD1. The J segment lost 2 bases and the V segment lost 3 bases, leaving 4 bases of the junction unmatched. From germline, CDR1 is MNHEY and CDR2 SMNVEV (reference sequence). The CDR3 extends over 15 amino acids. CDR3 loop: CASSFDRAGNQPQHF. For the CDR3, the DNA is TGTGCCAGCAGTTTTGACAGGGCTGGCAATCAGCCCCAGCATTTT.

This chain uses TRBV7-8 with TRBJ1-6, with D uncertain. V lost 4 bases to trimming and J lost 9 bases, with 19 bases between them. This CDR3 is built from 16 residues. The germline gives CDR1 SGHVS, CDR2 FQNEAQ. The CDR3 sequence is CASSSSGVLSGSPLHF. CDR3 in DNA: TGTGCCAGCAGCTCCTCCGGGGTCCTCTCAGGTTCACCCCTCCACTTT.

The CDR3 DNA is TGTGCCAGCAGCTTAGAAGGGGTAGGGACTGAAGCTTTCTTT. It encodes CASSLEGVGTEAFF. The chain joins TRBV11-2 to TRBJ1-1; D perhaps matches TRBD1 (5 bases). Between the trimmed V and J ends, which lost 0 bases and 5 bases, there was a span of 10 bases. The CDR3 loop spans 14 amino acids. CDR1 is SGHAT and CDR2 is FQNNGV in the germline V gene.

This clone came up a few times. The chain uses TRBV9 and TRBJ1-3; 7 bases agree with TRBD1. V shed 0 bases and J 2 bases; nucleotides not matched to a gene: 11. CDR1 and CDR2 (germline): SGDLS, YYNGEE. This CDR3 has 18 amino acids. CDR3 sequence reads: CASSVEPSTGRAGNTIYF. The DNA of the CDR3 is TGTGCCAGCAGCGTAGAACCCTCGACAGGGAGAGCTGGAAACACCATATATTTT.

To note about this clone: The sample carries other DNA sequences with the same CDR3. This chain joins TRBV30 and TRBJ1-2; possibly TRBD1 for D (5 bases). Germline loops: CDR1 GTSNPN, CDR2 SVGIG (reference sequence). Trimming removed 8 bases at V and 4 bases at J, with 17 bases between. The CDR3 runs to 13 residues. CDR3 sequence: CASPGPGGYGYTF. CDR3 in DNA: TGTGCCAGCCCCGGGCCGGGGGGCTATGGCTACACCTTC. The variable domain in full, completed from reference TRBV30 and TRBJ1-2, reads SQTIHQWPATLVQPVGSPLSLECTVEGTSNPNLYWYRQAAGRGLQLLFYSVGIGQISSEVPQNLSASRPQDRQFILSSKKLLLSDSGFYLCASPGPGGYGYTFGSGTRLTVV.

The V and J genes are TRBV7-9 and TRBJ1-2, with TRBD1 as a possible D gene (6 bases). The CDR3 is made up of 14 amino acids. Germline values: CDR1 SEHNR, CDR2 FQNEAQ (reference sequence). V lost 3 bases to trimming and J lost 4 bases, with 12 bases between them. CDR3 bases: TGTGCCAGCAGCTTCCGGGACATTGTCTATGGCTACACCTTC. This encodes CASSFRDIVYGYTF.